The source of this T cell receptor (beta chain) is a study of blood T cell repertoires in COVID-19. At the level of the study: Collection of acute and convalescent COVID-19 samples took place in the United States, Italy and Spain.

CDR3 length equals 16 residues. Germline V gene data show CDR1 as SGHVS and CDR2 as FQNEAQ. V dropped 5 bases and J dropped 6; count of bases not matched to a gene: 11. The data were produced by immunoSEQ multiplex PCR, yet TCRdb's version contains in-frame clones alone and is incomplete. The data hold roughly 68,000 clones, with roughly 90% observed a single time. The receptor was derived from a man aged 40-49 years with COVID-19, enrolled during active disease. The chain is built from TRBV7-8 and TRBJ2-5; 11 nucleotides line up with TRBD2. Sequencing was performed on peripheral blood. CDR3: CASSALAGAAGQTQYF. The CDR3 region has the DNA TGTGCCAGCAGCGCACTAGCGGGGGCAGCTGGGCAGACCCAGTACTTC.